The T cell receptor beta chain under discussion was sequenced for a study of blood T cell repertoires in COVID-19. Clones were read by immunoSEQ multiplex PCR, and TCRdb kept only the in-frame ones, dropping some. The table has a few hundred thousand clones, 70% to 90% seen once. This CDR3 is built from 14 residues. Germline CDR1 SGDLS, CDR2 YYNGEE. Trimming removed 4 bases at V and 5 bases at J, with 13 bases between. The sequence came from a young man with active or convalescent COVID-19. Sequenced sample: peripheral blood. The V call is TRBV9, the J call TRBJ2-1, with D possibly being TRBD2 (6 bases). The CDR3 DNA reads TGTGCCAGCAGCCCCCACCAGCGGGACAATGAGCAGTTCTTC. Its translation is CASSPHQRDNEQFF.